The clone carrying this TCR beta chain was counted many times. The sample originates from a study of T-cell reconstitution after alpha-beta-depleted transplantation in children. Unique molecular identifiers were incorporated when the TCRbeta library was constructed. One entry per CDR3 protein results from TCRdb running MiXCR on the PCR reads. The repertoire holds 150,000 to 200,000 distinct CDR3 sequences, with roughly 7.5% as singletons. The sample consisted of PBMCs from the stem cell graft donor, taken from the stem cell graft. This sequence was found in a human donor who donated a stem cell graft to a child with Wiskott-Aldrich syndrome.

CDR3 protein: CSVGSGTSTDTQYF. The CDR3 DNA sequence: TGCAGCGTTGGTAGCGGGACTAGCACAGATACGCAGTATTTT. The chain has TRBV29-1 and TRBJ2-3, with 8 bases identical to TRBD2. Trimming removed 4 bases from V and 0 bases from J; junction bases left unmatched: 3. Germline V gene sequence: CDR1 SQVTM, CDR2 ANQGSEA. This CDR3 is built from 14 residues.